This passage covers 4 T cell receptor beta chains from one sample sequenced in a study of T-cell memory formation after mild COVID-19. A single record per CDR3 protein comes from TCRdb applying MiXCR to the 5' RACE reads. The table records 240,000 or so distinct CDR3 sequences, around a tenth of them present only once. The source material was PBMCs or a T cell subset sorted from them (not recorded which). These receptors were taken from a man aged 18 to 35 who had mild COVID-19 (a few samples of this study predate the infection). Cell type and time point are not known.

The gene calls are TRBV12-3 or TRBV12-4 and TRBJ1-5; D is ambiguous. V was shortened by 7 bases and J by 6 bases, with 16 bases between the two germline ends. The length of the CDR3 is 14 residues. The CDR3 region has the DNA TGTGCCAGCACCCAAGGCCAGGTCGGTCAGCCCCAGCATTTT. Translated: CASTQGQVGQPQHF.

This clonotype appeared many times. The chain combines TRBV20-1 with TRBJ2-1; 12 bases align to TRBD2. The J segment lost 4 bases and the V segment lost 6 bases, leaving 10 bases of the junction unmatched. This CDR3 has 16 amino acids. In germline, CDR1 is DFQATT, CDR2 SNEGSKA (reference sequence). In DNA form, the CDR3 reads TGCAGTGCCCACCGAACTAGCGGGGGGACTTACAATGAGCAGTTCTTC. It translates to CSAHRTSGGTYNEQFF.

The V gene is TRBV7-9, the J gene TRBJ2-1; D is uncertain. The CDR3 sequence is 18 residues long. V lost 6 bases and J 4 bases, leaving 25 bases between the germline ends. Per germline, CDR1 SEHNR and CDR2 FQNEAQ (reference sequence). The CDR3 DNA reads as TGTGCCAGCAGGTCCACCCAGGTTCGGACGGTAACTTACAATGAGCAGTTCTTC. Translated: CASRSTQVRTVTYNEQFF.

The chain uses TRBV3-1 and TRBJ2-7; tentatively, D is TRBD1 (7 bases). Germline lookup yields CDR1 LGHDT and CDR2 YNNKEL (reference sequence). The CDR3 sequence is 14 residues long. V dropped 4 bases and J dropped 5 bases, with 15 bases sitting between them. The DNA of the CDR3 is TGTGCCAGCAGCCGTAAAGGAGGGGGCGACGAGCAGTACTTC. Protein: CASSRKGGGDEQYF.